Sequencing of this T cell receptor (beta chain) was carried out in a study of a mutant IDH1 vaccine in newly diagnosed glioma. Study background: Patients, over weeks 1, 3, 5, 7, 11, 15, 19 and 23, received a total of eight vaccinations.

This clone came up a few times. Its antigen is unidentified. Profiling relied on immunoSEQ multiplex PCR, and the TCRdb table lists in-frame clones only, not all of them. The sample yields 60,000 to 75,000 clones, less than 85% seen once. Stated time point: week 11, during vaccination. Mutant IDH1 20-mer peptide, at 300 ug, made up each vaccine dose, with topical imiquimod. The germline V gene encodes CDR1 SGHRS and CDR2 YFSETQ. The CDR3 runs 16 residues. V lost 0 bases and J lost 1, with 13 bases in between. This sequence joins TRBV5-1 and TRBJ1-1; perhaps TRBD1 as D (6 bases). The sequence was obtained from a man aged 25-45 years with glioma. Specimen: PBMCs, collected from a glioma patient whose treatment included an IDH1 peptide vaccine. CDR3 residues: CASSLAYLGANTEAFF. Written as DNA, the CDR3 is TGCGCCAGCAGCTTGGCCTATCTGGGGGCGAACACTGAAGCTTTCTTT.